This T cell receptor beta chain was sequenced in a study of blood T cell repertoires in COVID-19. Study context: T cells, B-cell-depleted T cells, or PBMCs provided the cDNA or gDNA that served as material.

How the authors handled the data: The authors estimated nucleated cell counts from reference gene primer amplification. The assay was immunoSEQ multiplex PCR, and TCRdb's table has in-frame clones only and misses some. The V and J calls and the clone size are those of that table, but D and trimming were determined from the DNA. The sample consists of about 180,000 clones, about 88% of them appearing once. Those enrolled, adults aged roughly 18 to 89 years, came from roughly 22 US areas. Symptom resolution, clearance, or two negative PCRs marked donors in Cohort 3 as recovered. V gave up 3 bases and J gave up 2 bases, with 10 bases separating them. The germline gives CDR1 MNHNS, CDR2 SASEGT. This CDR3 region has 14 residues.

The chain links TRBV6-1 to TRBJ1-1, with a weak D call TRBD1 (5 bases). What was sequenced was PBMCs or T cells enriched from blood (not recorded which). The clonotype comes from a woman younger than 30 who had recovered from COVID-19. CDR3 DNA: TGTGCCAGCAGTGAGACAGAGATAAACACTGAAGCTTTCTTT. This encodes CASSETEINTEAFF.